This note documents a single T cell receptor beta chain sequence. Its specificity is unknown. Primers: 60 Vbeta forward and 13 Jbeta reverse. Assay used: immunoSEQ multiplex PCR; TCRdb lists only in-frame clones, some missing. This table has approximately 92,000 clones, approximately 81% appearing once. CDR3 length: 11 amino acids. Germline V gene sequence: CDR1 SGHNT, CDR2 YYREEE (reference sequence). The V and J ends lost 10 bases and 2 bases respectively, with 8 bases between them. This sample was taken from a study of cytomegalovirus exposure and HLA in healthy donors. For the study at large: Of the donors genotyped, approximately 400 in all, around 77% fell in the Caucasian-associated ancestry cluster.

Study-level points and caveats: Trimming of TCR beta V- and J-genes showed a link, identified in a later analysis, to a missense DCLRE1C variant. Researchers reported from a later analysis that most CMV-associated TCR beta chains appeared HLA-restricted. Earlier analysis yielded a pattern in which most TCR beta V segments were productive about 87% or about 30% of the time.

Input material: PBMCs. The chain employs TRBV5-4 and TRBJ2-3; D possibly corresponds to TRBD2 (5 bases). The receptor was derived from a woman aged 70 to 79 in good health and CMV-seropositive. The CDR3 coding sequence is TGTGCCGGAGGCCACACAGATACGCAGTATTTT. Translated, it gives CAGGHTDTQYF. Based on the CDR3 plus reference TRBV5-4 and TRBJ2-3, the full variable domain is ETGVTQSPTHLIKTRGQQVTLRCSSQSGHNTVSWYQQALGQGPQFIFQYYREEENGRGNFPPRFSGLQFPNYSSELNVNALELDDSALYLCAGGHTDTQYFGPGTRLTVL.